The 19 T cell receptor beta chains reported below all come from one sample, sequenced in a study of blood T cell repertoires in COVID-19. Generated by immunoSEQ multiplex PCR, the TCRdb table keeps only in-frame clones and is missing some. Of about 140,000 clones listed, roughly 80% were seen once; the top ten hold around 8%. The sample taken for sequencing was peripheral blood. All receptors derive from a human donor in a cohort sampled during active COVID-19.

The chain uses TRBV6-2 or TRBV6-3 and TRBJ2-4, with 7 bases lining up with TRBD1. The CDR3 spans 15 residues. V was clipped by 2 bases and J by 14 bases; unmatched bases: 15. In germline, CDR1 is MNHEY, CDR2 SVGEGT. The CDR3 loop is CASSYENRGRIGEYF. CDR3 in DNA: TGTGCCAGCAGTTACGAGAACAGGGGTAGGATCGGGGAGTACTTC.

This clone showed up just a few times. The chain employs TRBV10-1 and TRBJ2-2, with 10 bases identical to TRBD1. Germline CDR1 is WNHNN and CDR2 is SYGVQD (reference sequence). The CDR3 is 18 amino acids. Trimming at V came to 2 bases and at J to 2 bases, leaving 8 bases not matched to a gene. The CDR3 loop is CASSEAGQGRTNTGELFF. DNA for the CDR3: TGCGCCAGCAGTGAGGCGGGACAGGGGAGGACCAACACCGGGGAGCTGTTTTTT.

This chain joins TRBV19 and TRBJ1-2; 8 bases are a match to TRBD1. Trimming cost V 1 base and J 3 bases; bases outside gene matches: 7. This CDR3 is built from 16 residues. Germline V gene lookup returns CDR1 LNHDA and CDR2 SQIVND (reference sequence). CDR3 bases: TGTGCCAGTAGTATAGTAACCGGGACAGGAGACTATGGCTACACCTTC. This encodes CASSIVTGTGDYGYTF.

This clone was counted between two and nine times. The chain carries TRBV7-8 and TRBJ1-5, with 10 nucleotides matching TRBD1. The length of the CDR3 is 20 residues. Germline trimming cut 0 bases from V and 4 bases from J; bases unmatched to any gene: 15. From germline, CDR1 is SGHVS and CDR2 FQNEAQ. The DNA of the CDR3 is TGTGCCAGCAGCTTAGCGGTGACCCGGACAGGGGGGCTTAGTAATCAGCCCCAGCATTTT. It translates to CASSLAVTRTGGLSNQPQHF.

The chain uses TRBV15 and TRBJ2-1, with TRBD2 matching 11 bases. The J segment lost 7 bases and the V segment lost 5 bases, leaving 7 bases of the junction unmatched. Germline CDR1 is LNHNV and CDR2 is YYDKDF (reference sequence). This CDR3 has 15 residues. CDR3 amino acids: CATSLIAGGPNEQFF. The CDR3 DNA follows: TGTGCCACCAGCCTAATAGCGGGGGGGCCTAATGAGCAGTTCTTC.

The gene calls are TRBV3-1 (or the pseudogene TRBV3-2) and TRBJ1-2; 8 bases are a match to TRBD1. The length of the CDR3 is 14 residues. CDR1 is LGHDT and CDR2 is YNNKEL in the germline V gene (reference sequence). Germline trimming cut 0 bases from V and 5 bases from J; bases unmatched to any gene: 2. The CDR3 coding sequence is TGTGCCAGCAGCCAAGAGGACAGGGTTTATGGCTACACCTTC. This translates into CASSQEDRVYGYTF.

The chain combines TRBV6-1 with TRBJ2-7, with 7 bases aligning to TRBD1. V trimming: 4 bases; J trimming: 1 base; junction bases outside the gene matches: 16. The CDR3 has 18 residues. Germline values: CDR1 MNHNS, CDR2 SASEGT. The CDR3 reads CASSADPPDRVSSYEQYF. The CDR3 DNA sequence: TGTGCCAGCAGTGCAGACCCCCCTGACAGGGTATCGTCCTACGAGCAGTACTTC.

This chain joins TRBV5-1 and TRBJ2-3; D call uncertain. The V end was cut by 0 bases, the J end by 4 bases, with 12 bases between. The CDR3 has 15 amino acids. CDR1 is SGHRS and CDR2 is YFSETQ in the germline V gene. DNA for the CDR3: TGCGCCAGCAGCTTGGTAGCCGTCGGCCCAGATACGCAGTATTTT. Translation: CASSLVAVGPDTQYF. Full variable domain (outside the CDR3, taken from reference TRBV5-1 and TRBJ2-3): KAGVTQTPRYLIKTRGQQVTLSCSPISGHRSVSWYQQTPGQGLQFLFEYFSETQRNKGNFPGRFSGRQFSNSRSEMNVSTLELGDSALYLCASSLVAVGPDTQYFGPGTRLTVL.

This sequence joins TRBV6-5 and TRBJ2-3; the match to TRBD2 covers 7 bases. The length of the CDR3 is 15 residues. From germline, CDR1 is MNHEY and CDR2 SVGAGI. V lost 8 bases and J lost 6; bases outside the gene matches: 14. The CDR3: CASCLGGIATDTQYF. CDR3 DNA sequence: TGTGCCAGCTGTCTGGGGGGGATAGCTACGGATACGCAGTATTTT.

This sequence joins TRBV5-1 and TRBJ1-6; possibly TRBD1 for D (5 bases). V lost 0 bases and J lost 8, with 9 bases in between. Germline V gene lookup returns CDR1 SGHRS and CDR2 YFSETQ. CDR3 length: 14 residues. CDR3 loop: CASSLDTGDSPLHF. CDR3 DNA sequence: TGCGCCAGCAGCTTGGATACAGGTGATTCACCCCTCCACTTT.

In DNA, the CDR3 is TGTGCCAGCAGCCAAGATGAGGGTGAAGGGACTGAAGCTTTCTTT. It encodes CASSQDEGEGTEAFF. The J gene is TRBJ1-1, the V gene TRBV3-1 (or the pseudogene TRBV3-2); the D is unclear. CDR3 size: 15 residues. Per germline, CDR1 LGHDT and CDR2 YNNKEL (reference sequence). V was clipped by 0 bases and J by 5 bases, with 13 bases between them.

This sequence joins TRBV7-9 and TRBJ2-7, with TRBD1 matching 10 bases. Looked up from germline, CDR1 is SEHNR and CDR2 is FQNEAQ (reference sequence). Losses at the gene ends were 5 bases for V and 3 bases for J; bases not matched to a gene: 13. This CDR3 has 17 residues. The CDR3 DNA sequence: TGTGCCAGCAGCCCTCTCAACGGACAGGGGGGCTTCTACGAGCAGTACTTC. Translation: CASSPLNGQGGFYEQYF.

This clone was detected only once. The chain uses TRBV6-5 and TRBJ2-5; tentatively, D is TRBD2 (5 bases). CDR1 and CDR2 (germline): MNHEY, SVGAGI. The V and J ends lost 4 bases and 7 bases respectively, with 7 bases between them. The CDR3 loop spans 11 amino acids. The DNA for the CDR3 is TGTGCCAGCAGTTCTGCGGGGACCCAGTACTTC. As protein: CASSSAGTQYF.

This chain connects TRBV7-2 to TRBJ1-1, with D hard to call. This CDR3 region has 13 residues. The V and J ends lost 0 bases and 7 bases respectively, with 9 bases between them. Germline CDR1 is SGHTA and CDR2 is FQGNSA. The CDR3 reads CASSLAYLGEAFF. CDR3 sequence (DNA): TGTGCCAGCAGCTTAGCGTATCTAGGTGAAGCTTTCTTT.

This clone showed up just a few times. The chain employs TRBV5-4 and TRBJ2-6, with D perhaps matching TRBD1 (6 bases). Trimming pared 4 bases from V and 0 bases from J, leaving 17 bases between. CDR1 SGHNT and CDR2 YYREEE come from the germline V gene (reference sequence). The CDR3 runs to 18 residues. This chain's CDR3 is CASSPWTAMLSGANVLTF. In DNA form, the CDR3 reads TGTGCCAGCAGCCCGTGGACAGCGATGCTCTCTGGGGCCAACGTCCTGACTTTC.

The chain carries TRBV29-1 and TRBJ1-1; D is ambiguous. Trimming shortened V by 7 bases and J by 1 base, and 10 bases separated the two germline ends. The length of the CDR3 is 12 residues. Germline lookup yields CDR1 SQVTM and CDR2 ANQGSEA. The CDR3 DNA follows: TGCAGCGCCCGCAACTCGAACACTGAAGCTTTCTTT. It yields the protein CSARNSNTEAFF.

The chain employs TRBV5-4 and TRBJ1-5, with a possible D match to TRBD1 (6 bases). V was pared by 0 bases and J by 3 bases, with 13 bases between. CDR1 and CDR2 from the germline V gene are SGHNT and YYREEE (reference sequence). This CDR3 region has 16 residues. This CDR3 reads CASSLGPGVSNQPQHF. The CDR3 bases are TGTGCCAGCAGCTTGGGGCCAGGGGTCTCCAATCAGCCCCAGCATTTT.

The chain is built from TRBV7-8 and TRBJ2-1, with 10 bases matching TRBD2. CDR1 SGHVS and CDR2 FQNEAQ come from the germline V gene. With V trimmed by 5 bases and J by 4 bases, 8 bases remained unmatched. The CDR3 length is 16 residues. CDR3 region: CASSLNIAGGYNEQFF. The DNA of the CDR3 is TGTGCCAGCAGCCTCAATATAGCGGGGGGTTACAATGAGCAGTTCTTC.

Of note for this clone: The same CDR3 can be traced to other DNA sequences in this sample. The chain combines TRBV11-2 with TRBJ2-1; D is ambiguous. Looked up from germline, CDR1 is SGHAT and CDR2 is FQNNGV. The CDR3 sequence is 12 residues long. V lost 4 bases and J lost 4, with 5 bases in between. CDR3: CASSSQYNEQFF. The CDR3 coding sequence is TGTGCCAGCAGCTCCCAGTACAATGAGCAGTTCTTC.